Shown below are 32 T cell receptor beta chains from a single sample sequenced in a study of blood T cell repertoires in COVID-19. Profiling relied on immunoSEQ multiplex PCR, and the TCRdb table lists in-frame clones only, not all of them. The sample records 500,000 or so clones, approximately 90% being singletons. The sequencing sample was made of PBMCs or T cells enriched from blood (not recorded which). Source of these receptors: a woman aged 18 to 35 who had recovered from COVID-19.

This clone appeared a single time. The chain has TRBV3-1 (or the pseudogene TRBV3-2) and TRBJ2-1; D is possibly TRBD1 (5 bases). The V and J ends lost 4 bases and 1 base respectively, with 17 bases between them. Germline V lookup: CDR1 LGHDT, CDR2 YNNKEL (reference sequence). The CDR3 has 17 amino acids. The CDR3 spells CASSRPQDTFSYNEQFF. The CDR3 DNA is TGTGCCAGCAGCCGACCCCAGGACACGTTTTCCTACAATGAGCAGTTCTTC.

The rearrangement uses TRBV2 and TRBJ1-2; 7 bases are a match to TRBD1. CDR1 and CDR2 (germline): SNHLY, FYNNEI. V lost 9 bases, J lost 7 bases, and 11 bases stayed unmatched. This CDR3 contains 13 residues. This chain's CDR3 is CARTGLRFPGYTF. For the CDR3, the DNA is TGTGCCAGGACAGGGCTTCGGTTCCCTGGCTACACCTTC. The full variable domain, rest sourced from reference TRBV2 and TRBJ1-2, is EPEVTQTPSHQVTQMGQEVILRCVPISNHLYFYWYRQILGQKVEFLVSFYNNEISEKSEIFDDQFSVERPDGSNFTLKIRSTKLEDSAMYFCARTGLRFPGYTFGSGTRLTVV.

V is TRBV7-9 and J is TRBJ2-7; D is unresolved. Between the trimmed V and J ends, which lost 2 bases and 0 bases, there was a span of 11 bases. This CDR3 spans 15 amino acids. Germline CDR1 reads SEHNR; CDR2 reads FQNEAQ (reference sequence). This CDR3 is CASSLREISSYEQYF. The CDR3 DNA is TGTGCCAGCAGCTTAAGAGAAATTAGCTCCTACGAGCAGTACTTC.

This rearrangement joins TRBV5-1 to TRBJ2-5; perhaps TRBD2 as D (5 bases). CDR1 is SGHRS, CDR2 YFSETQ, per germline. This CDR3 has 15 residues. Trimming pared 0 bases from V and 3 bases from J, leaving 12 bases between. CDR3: CASSLGASGEETQYF. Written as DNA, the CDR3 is TGCGCCAGCAGCTTGGGAGCGAGCGGAGAAGAGACCCAGTACTTC. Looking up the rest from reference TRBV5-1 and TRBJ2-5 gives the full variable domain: KAGVTQTPRYLIKTRGQQVTLSCSPISGHRSVSWYQQTPGQGLQFLFEYFSETQRNKGNFPGRFSGRQFSNSRSEMNVSTLELGDSALYLCASSLGASGEETQYFGPGTRLLVL.

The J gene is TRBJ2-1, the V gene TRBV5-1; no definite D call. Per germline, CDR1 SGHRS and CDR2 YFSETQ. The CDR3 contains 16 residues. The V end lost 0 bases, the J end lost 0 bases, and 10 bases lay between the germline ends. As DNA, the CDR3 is TGCGCCAGCAGCTTGGAGGCGGTGAGCTCCTACAATGAGCAGTTCTTC. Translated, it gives CASSLEAVSSYNEQFF.

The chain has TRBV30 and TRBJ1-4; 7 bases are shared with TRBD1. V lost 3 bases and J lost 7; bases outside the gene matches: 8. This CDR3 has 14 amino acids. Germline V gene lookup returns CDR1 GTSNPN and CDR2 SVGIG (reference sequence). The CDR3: CAWRGQVPGEKLFF. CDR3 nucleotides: TGTGCCTGGAGAGGACAGGTCCCGGGTGAAAAACTGTTTTTT.

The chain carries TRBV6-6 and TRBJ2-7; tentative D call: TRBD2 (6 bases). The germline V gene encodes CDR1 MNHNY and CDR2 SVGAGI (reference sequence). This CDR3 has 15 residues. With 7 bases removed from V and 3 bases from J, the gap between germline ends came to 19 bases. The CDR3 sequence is CASKSGTYNFYEQYF. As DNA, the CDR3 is TGTGCCAGCAAATCCGGGACTTATAATTTCTACGAGCAGTACTTC.

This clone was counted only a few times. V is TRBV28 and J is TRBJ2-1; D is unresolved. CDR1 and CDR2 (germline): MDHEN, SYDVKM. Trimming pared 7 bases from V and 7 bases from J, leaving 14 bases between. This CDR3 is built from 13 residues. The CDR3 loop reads CASTYLTENEQFF. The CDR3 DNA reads TGTGCCAGCACCTACTTAACAGAAAATGAGCAGTTCTTC.

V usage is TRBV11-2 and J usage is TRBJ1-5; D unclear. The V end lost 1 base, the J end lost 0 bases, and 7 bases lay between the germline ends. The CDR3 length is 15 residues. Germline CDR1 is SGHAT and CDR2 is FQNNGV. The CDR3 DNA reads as TGTGCCAGCAGCTTAGGAGGGCCTAGCAATCAGCCCCAGCATTTT. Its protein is CASSLGGPSNQPQHF.

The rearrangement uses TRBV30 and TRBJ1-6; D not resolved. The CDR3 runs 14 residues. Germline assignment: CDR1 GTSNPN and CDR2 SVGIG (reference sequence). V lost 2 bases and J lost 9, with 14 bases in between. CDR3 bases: TGTGCCTGGAGTAGATCGCGGTCTGGTTCACCCCTCCACTTT. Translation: CAWSRSRSGSPLHF.

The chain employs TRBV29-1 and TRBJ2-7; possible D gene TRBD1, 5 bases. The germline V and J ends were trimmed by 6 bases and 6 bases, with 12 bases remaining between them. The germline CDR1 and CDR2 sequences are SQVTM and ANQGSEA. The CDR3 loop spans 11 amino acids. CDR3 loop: CSVASGREQYF. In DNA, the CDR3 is TGCAGCGTGGCTTCAGGGCGCGAGCAGTACTTC.

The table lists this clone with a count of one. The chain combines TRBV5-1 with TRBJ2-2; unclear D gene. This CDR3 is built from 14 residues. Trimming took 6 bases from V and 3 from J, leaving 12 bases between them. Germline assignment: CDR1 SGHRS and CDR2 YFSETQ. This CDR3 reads CASKDTVDTGELFF. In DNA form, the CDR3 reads TGCGCCAGCAAAGACACCGTCGACACCGGGGAGCTGTTTTTT.

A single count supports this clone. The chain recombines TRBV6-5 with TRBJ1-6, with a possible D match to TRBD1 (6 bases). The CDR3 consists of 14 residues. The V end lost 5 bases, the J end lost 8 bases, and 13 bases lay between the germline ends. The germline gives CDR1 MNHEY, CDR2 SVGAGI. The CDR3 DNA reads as TGTGCCAGCAGTCCCACCTACAGGGATTCACCCCTCCACTTT. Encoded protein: CASSPTYRDSPLHF.

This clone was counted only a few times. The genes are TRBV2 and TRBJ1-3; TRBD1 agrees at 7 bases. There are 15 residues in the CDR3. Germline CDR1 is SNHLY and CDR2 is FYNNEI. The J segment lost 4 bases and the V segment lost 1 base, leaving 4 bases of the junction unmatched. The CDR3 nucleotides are TGTGCCAGCAGTGAAGGGCACAGGGGAGGAAACACCATATATTTT. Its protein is CASSEGHRGGNTIYF.

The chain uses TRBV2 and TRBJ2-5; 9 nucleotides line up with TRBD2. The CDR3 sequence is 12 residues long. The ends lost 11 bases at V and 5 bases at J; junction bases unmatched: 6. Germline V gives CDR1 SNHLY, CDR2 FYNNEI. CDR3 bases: TGTGCCGGAGCGGGGGGTGGGGAGACCCAGTACTTC. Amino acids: CAGAGGGETQYF.

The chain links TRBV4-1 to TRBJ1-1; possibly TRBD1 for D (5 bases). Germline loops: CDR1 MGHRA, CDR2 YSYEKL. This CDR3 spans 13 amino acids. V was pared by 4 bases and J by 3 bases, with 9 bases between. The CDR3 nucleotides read TGCGCCAGCAGCCCACAGGTAGACACTGAAGCTTTCTTT. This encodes CASSPQVDTEAFF.

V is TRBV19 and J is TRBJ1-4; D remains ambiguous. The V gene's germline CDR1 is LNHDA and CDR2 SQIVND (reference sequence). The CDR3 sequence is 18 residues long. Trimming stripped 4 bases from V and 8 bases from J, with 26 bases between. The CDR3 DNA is TGTGCCAGTAGTACCTCAGGTTCCCCGCTGCCGTTTAAAGAAAAACTGTTTTTT. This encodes CASSTSGSPLPFKEKLFF.

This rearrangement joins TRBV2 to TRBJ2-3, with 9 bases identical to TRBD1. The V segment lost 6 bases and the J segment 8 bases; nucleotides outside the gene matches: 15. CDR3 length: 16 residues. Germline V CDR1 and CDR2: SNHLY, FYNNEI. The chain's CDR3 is CASRGQGFNVGSTQYF. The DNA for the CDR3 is TGTGCCAGCAGGGGACAGGGATTTAACGTGGGGAGTACGCAGTATTTT.

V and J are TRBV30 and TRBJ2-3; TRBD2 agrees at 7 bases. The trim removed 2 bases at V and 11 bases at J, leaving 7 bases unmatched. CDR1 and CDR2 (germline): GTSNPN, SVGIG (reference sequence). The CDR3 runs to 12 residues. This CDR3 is CAWSQGGREQYF. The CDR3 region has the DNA TGTGCCTGGAGTCAAGGAGGGAGGGAGCAGTATTTT.

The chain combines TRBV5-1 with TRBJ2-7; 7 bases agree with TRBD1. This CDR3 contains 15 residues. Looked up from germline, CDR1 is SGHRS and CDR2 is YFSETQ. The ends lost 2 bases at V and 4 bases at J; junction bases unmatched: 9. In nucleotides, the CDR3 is TGCGCCAGCAGCTTAGGGGTGAGGGGGCTGTACGAGCAGTACTTC. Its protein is CASSLGVRGLYEQYF. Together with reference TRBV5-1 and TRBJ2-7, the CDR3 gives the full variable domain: KAGVTQTPRYLIKTRGQQVTLSCSPISGHRSVSWYQQTPGQGLQFLFEYFSETQRNKGNFPGRFSGRQFSNSRSEMNVSTLELGDSALYLCASSLGVRGLYEQYFGPGTRLTVT.

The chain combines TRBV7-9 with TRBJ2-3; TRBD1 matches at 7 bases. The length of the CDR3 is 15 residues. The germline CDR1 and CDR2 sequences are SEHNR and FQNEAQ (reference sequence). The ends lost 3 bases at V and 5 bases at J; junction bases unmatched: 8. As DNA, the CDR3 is TGTGCCAGCAGCTTCGACAGGGACCACGGAGATACGCAGTATTTT. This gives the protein CASSFDRDHGDTQYF.

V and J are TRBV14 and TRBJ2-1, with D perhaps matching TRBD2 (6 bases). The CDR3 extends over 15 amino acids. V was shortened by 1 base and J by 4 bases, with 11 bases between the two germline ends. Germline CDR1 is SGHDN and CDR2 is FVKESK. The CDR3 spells CASSQVGGIYNEQFF. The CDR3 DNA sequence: TGTGCCAGCAGCCAAGTTGGGGGGATATACAATGAGCAGTTCTTC.

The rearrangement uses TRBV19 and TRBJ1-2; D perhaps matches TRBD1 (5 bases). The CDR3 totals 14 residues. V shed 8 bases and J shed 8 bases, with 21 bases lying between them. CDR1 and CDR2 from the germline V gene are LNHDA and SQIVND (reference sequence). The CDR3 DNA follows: TGTGCCAGTCTAAGGGGATCAGGAGCGTACGGCTACACCTTC. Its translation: CASLRGSGAYGYTF.

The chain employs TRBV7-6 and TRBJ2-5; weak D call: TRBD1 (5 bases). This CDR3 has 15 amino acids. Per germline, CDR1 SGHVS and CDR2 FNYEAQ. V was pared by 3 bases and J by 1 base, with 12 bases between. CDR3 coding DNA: TGTGCCAGCAGCTTCCAGGGCGGAAGCCAAGAGACCCAGTACTTC. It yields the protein CASSFQGGSQETQYF.

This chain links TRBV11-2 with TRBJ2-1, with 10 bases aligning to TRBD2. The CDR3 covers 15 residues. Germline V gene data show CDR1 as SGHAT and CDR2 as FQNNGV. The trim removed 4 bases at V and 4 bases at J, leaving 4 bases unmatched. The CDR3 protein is CASSYRTSGYNEQFF. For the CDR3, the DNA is TGTGCCAGCAGCTACAGGACTAGCGGATACAATGAGCAGTTCTTC.

In DNA form, the CDR3 reads TGTGCCAGCAGTGCCAAGACAGGGGGCGGCCCAGATACGCAGTATTTT. This gives the protein CASSAKTGGGPDTQYF. V usage is TRBV6-4 and J usage is TRBJ2-3; 10 bases fit TRBD1. This CDR3 has 16 amino acids. With V trimmed by 4 bases and J by 4 bases, 8 bases remained unmatched. CDR1 is MRHNA and CDR2 is SNTAGT in the germline V gene.

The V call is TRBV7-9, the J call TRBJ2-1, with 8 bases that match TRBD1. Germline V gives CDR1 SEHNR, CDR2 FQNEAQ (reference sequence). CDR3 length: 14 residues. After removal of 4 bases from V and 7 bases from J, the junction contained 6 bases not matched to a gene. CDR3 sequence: CASSWGQEINEQFF. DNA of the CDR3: TGTGCCAGCAGCTGGGGACAGGAAATTAATGAGCAGTTCTTC. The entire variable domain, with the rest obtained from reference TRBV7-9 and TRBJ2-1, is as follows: DTGVSQNPRHKITKRGQNVTFRCDPISEHNRLYWYRQTLGQGPEFLTYFQNEAQLEKSRLLSDRFSAERPKGSFSTLEIQRTEQGDSAMYLCASSWGQEINEQFFGPGTRLTVL.

The CDR3, as DNA: TGTGCCAGCAGCTTGACAGGGGTTACTAATGAAAAACTGTTTTTT. It translates to CASSLTGVTNEKLFF. This sequence joins TRBV7-8 and TRBJ1-4; TRBD1 aligns across 8 bases. This CDR3 region has 15 residues. V lost 3 bases and J lost 2; bases outside the gene matches: 2. Per the germline V gene, CDR1 is SGHVS and CDR2 is FQNEAQ.

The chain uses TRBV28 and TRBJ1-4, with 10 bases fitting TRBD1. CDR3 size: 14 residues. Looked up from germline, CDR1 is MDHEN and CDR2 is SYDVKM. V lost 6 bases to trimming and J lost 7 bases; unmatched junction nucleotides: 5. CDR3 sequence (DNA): TGTGCCAGCAGGACAGGGGGCTTAGGTGAAAAACTGTTTTTT. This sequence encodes CASRTGGLGEKLFF.

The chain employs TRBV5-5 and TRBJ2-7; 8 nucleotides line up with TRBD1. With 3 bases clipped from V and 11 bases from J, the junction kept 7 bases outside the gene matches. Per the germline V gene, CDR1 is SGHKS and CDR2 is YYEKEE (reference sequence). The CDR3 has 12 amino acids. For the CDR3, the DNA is TGTGCCAGCAGCTCACTTTCAGGGGGCGAGTACTTC. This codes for CASSSLSGGEYF.

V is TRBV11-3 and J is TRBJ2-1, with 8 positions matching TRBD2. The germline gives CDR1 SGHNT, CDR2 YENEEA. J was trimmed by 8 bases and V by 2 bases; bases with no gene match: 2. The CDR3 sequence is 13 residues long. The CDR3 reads CASSLPGGDEQFF. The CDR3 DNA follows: TGTGCCAGCAGCTTACCCGGGGGGGATGAGCAGTTCTTC.

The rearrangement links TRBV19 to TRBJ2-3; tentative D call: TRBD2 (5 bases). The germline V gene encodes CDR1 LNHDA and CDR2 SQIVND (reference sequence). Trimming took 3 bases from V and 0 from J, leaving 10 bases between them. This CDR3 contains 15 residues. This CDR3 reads CASSMNGESTDTQYF. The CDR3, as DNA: TGTGCCAGTAGTATGAACGGGGAGAGCACAGATACGCAGTATTTT.